The sequence of this T cell receptor (beta chain) was determined in a study of control samples from healthy donors and cancer patients. Generated by immunoSEQ multiplex PCR, the TCRdb table keeps only in-frame clones and is missing some. The table has 130,000 or so clones, 88% seen once. This sequence originates from a man aged 45 to 65 in good health. Source material: blood.

The CDR3 bases are TGTGCCAGCAGTAAACAGGGGTATAGCAATCAGCCCCAGCATTTT. It is translated as CASSKQGYSNQPQHF. J is TRBJ1-5 and V is TRBV27, with 7 positions matching TRBD1. After removal of 5 bases from V and 0 bases from J, the junction contained 4 bases not matched to a gene. Germline V gives CDR1 MNHEY, CDR2 SMNVEV (reference sequence). The CDR3 sequence is 15 residues long.